The 10 T cell receptor beta chains below were found in one sample sequenced in a study of T cells in Graves' hyperthyroidism and ophthalmopathy. The CDR3 regions of TCR beta were amplified from RNA transcripts. The TCR CDR3 first-round RT-PCR relied on the HTBI primer set. TCRdb reprocessed the multiplex PCR reads via MiXCR and lists one record per CDR3 protein. The table includes 490,000 or so distinct CDR3 sequences, around a fifth detected once. The sample comprised blood. The origin of the receptors is a woman aged 70-85 years with Graves' ophthalmopathy.

This clonotype was recorded many times. This chain uses TRBV30 with TRBJ1-2; unclear D gene. Germline V gene sequence: CDR1 GTSNPN, CDR2 SVGIG (reference sequence). There are 12 residues in the CDR3. Between the trimmed V and J ends, which lost 5 bases and 2 bases, there was a span of 9 bases. The CDR3 reads CAWPAGNYGYTF. In DNA form, the CDR3 reads TGTGCCTGGCCCGCCGGGAACTATGGCTACACCTTC.

This clonotype occurred many times. This chain links TRBV2 with TRBJ2-7; D is unresolved. The CDR3 covers 13 residues. Germline V gene lookup returns CDR1 SNHLY and CDR2 FYNNEI. V lost 5 bases and J lost 3, with 11 bases in between. The CDR3 loop reads CASSSQIYYEQYF. DNA for the CDR3: TGTGCCAGCAGTTCCCAGATCTACTACGAGCAGTACTTC.

This clonotype appeared many times. The chain uses TRBV2 and TRBJ1-2; 7 bases are a match to TRBD1. The CDR3 length is 14 residues. Trimming at V came to 6 bases and at J to 8 bases, leaving 12 bases not matched to a gene. CDR1 SNHLY and CDR2 FYNNEI come from the germline V gene. The CDR3 DNA is TGTGCCAGCAGCCGTCAGACAGGGAAATACGGCTACACCTTC. This encodes CASSRQTGKYGYTF.

This chain joins TRBV12-3 or TRBV12-4 and TRBJ2-7, with D maybe TRBD1 (6 bases). The germline V and J ends were trimmed by 4 bases and 2 bases, with 15 bases remaining between them. The CDR3 covers 15 residues. CDR3 bases: TGTGCCAGCAGTTCGCGGACAGTACCCCCCTACGAGCAGTACTTC. Its translation is CASSSRTVPPYEQYF.

At least ten counts were recorded for this clonotype. This chain links TRBV6-1 with TRBJ2-7; 8 nucleotides agree with TRBD1. This CDR3 is built from 13 residues. Germline loops: CDR1 MNHNS, CDR2 SASEGT. The trim removed 6 bases at V and 9 bases at J, leaving 10 bases unmatched. The CDR3 region has the DNA TGTGCCAGCAGCCCGGACAGGGAGGTAGGGCAGTACTTC. Protein: CASSPDREVGQYF.

This clonotype was seen at least ten times. V usage is TRBV12-3 or TRBV12-4 and J usage is TRBJ1-5, with D possibly matching TRBD1 (5 bases). Trimming stripped 1 base from V and 7 bases from J, with 8 bases between. The CDR3 consists of 13 residues. The chain's CDR3 is CASSLVQGQPQHF. The CDR3, as DNA: TGTGCCAGCAGTTTAGTGCAGGGACAGCCCCAGCATTTT.

The chain links TRBV3-1 to TRBJ1-3; D gene unclear. Germline values: CDR1 LGHDT, CDR2 YNNKEL (reference sequence). V shed 2 bases and J shed 0 bases, with 8 bases lying between them. There are 15 residues in the CDR3. CDR3 protein: CASSQRLNSGNTIYF. The CDR3 region has the DNA TGTGCCAGCAGCCAACGGTTGAACTCTGGAAACACCATATATTTT.

This clonotype appeared many times. This sequence joins TRBV20-1 and TRBJ2-7; 9 nucleotides line up with TRBD2. The CDR3 spans 14 residues. J lost 6 bases, V lost 1 base, and 7 bases had no gene match. The germline gives CDR1 DFQATT, CDR2 SNEGSKA (reference sequence). Here the CDR3 DNA reads TGCAGTGCTAGAGTAGGTAGCGGGAGAACCGAGCAGTACTTC. It codes for CSARVGSGRTEQYF.

This clonotype was detected a few times. This chain joins TRBV20-1 and TRBJ2-1; D ambiguous. This CDR3 contains 13 residues. Trimming shortened V by 3 bases and J by 1 base, and 7 bases separated the two germline ends. Germline V gene sequence: CDR1 DFQATT, CDR2 SNEGSKA (reference sequence). Here the CDR3 DNA reads TGCAGTGCTAGCACCGGGTCCTACAATGAGCAGTTCTTC. It encodes CSASTGSYNEQFF.

This clonotype appeared many times. The V call is TRBV11-2, the J call TRBJ2-5, with 13 nucleotides matching TRBD2. The V gene end was trimmed by 1 base and the J gene end by 4 bases; junction bases not matched to a gene: 6. The CDR3 sequence is 17 residues long. Germline V gene lookup returns CDR1 SGHAT and CDR2 FQNNGV. The CDR3 nucleotides are TGTGCCAGCAGCTTAGGGACTAGCGGGAGTCGGTTAGAGACCCAGTACTTC. Translation: CASSLGTSGSRLETQYF.